This T cell receptor (beta chain) is from a study of post-analysis software for immune sequencing data (dated by TCRdb to the mid-2010s). The study in broad terms: Relapsing-remitting, secondary progressive and progressive-relapsing multiple sclerosis were recorded as disease courses, and subtype annotation was lacking for some patients. Patient repertoires were compared against roughly 11 previously published healthy control repertoires from donors aged roughly 6 to 25 years. A subset of samples was prepared in parallel using single-end sample barcoding, then pooled and co-amplified after Illumina adapter ligation. Overall study results and their limits: Multiple sclerosis patients had significantly lower normalized Chao1 diversity than controls, a result that suggests substantial peripheral T-cell clonal expansion. Patients showed significantly higher frequencies than controls for a handful of TRBV segments, among them TRBV5-6, TRBV5-1 and TRBV20-1. Direct clustering with F measure showed strong co-clustering of samples prepared in the same batch, prompting a batch-effect correction. The control group was slightly older than the multiple sclerosis patient group.

On this clonotype itself: What antigen it recognizes has not been identified. Base qualities were left out, and no much larger clone turns up one base away.

TCR beta repertoires were profiled from peripheral blood of more than ten young patients with multiple sclerosis to demonstrate the VDJtools post-analysis software. Multiple sclerosis patients were children and adolescents aged about 6 to 16 years. CDR1 and CDR2, looked up from the germline V gene, are KGHDR and SFDVKD. Deletion took 11 bases off V and 7 bases off J, with a span of 23 bases between the germline ends. The CDR3, cysteine through phenylalanine, is 14 amino acids long. CDR3 DNA is the only sequence kept; it has 42 bases, read in frame from the first base. Libraries were prepared through PCR. Data came from an Illumina HiSeq 2500. To reduce PCR and sequencing biases, unique molecular identifiers were incorporated into the TCR beta cDNA libraries. Per 1 to 10 million input T cells, roughly 500,000 cDNA molecules were obtained, such that each molecule approximated one T cell. The patient libraries were prepared and sequenced using the same protocol as the earlier healthy control dataset. Within a given batch, samples were prepared together, multiplexed and sequenced on the same HiSeq lane. Turning to the authors' computational methods: MIGEC was used to process the raw barcoded reads, and molecular identifier groups with only a single read were discarded before consensus assembly and CDR3 extraction. VDJtools was used for post-analysis of the clonotype tables, and diversity was normalized by down-sampling every dataset to the size of the smallest sample. In repertoire overlap clustering, CDR3 amino acid sequences, but not nucleotide sequences, were matched to correct batch-related cross-sample contamination. TCRdb reanalyzed the raw reads on its own, using fastp at Q25 for trimming and MiXCR for clone calling, and kept in-frame beta chains. CDR3 protein duplicates are merged, each entry listing the most common genes and DNA. Clone size and V and J calls follow TCRdb, not the original study. This sample lists approximately 360,000 distinct CDR3 sequences; less than 40% were detected once. Roughly 13% of the sample lies in the top ten.

Rearrangement joined TRBV24-1 to TRBJ2-7; matching of 6 bases hints at TRBD2 as the D gene. The clonotype originates from a girl aged 10-17 years with multiple sclerosis. The sequencing sample was made of blood. The nucleotide sequence reads TGTGCCATGCCCCTTGGCGGGACGGATTGGGAGCAGTACTTC. It is translated as CAMPLGGTDWEQYF.